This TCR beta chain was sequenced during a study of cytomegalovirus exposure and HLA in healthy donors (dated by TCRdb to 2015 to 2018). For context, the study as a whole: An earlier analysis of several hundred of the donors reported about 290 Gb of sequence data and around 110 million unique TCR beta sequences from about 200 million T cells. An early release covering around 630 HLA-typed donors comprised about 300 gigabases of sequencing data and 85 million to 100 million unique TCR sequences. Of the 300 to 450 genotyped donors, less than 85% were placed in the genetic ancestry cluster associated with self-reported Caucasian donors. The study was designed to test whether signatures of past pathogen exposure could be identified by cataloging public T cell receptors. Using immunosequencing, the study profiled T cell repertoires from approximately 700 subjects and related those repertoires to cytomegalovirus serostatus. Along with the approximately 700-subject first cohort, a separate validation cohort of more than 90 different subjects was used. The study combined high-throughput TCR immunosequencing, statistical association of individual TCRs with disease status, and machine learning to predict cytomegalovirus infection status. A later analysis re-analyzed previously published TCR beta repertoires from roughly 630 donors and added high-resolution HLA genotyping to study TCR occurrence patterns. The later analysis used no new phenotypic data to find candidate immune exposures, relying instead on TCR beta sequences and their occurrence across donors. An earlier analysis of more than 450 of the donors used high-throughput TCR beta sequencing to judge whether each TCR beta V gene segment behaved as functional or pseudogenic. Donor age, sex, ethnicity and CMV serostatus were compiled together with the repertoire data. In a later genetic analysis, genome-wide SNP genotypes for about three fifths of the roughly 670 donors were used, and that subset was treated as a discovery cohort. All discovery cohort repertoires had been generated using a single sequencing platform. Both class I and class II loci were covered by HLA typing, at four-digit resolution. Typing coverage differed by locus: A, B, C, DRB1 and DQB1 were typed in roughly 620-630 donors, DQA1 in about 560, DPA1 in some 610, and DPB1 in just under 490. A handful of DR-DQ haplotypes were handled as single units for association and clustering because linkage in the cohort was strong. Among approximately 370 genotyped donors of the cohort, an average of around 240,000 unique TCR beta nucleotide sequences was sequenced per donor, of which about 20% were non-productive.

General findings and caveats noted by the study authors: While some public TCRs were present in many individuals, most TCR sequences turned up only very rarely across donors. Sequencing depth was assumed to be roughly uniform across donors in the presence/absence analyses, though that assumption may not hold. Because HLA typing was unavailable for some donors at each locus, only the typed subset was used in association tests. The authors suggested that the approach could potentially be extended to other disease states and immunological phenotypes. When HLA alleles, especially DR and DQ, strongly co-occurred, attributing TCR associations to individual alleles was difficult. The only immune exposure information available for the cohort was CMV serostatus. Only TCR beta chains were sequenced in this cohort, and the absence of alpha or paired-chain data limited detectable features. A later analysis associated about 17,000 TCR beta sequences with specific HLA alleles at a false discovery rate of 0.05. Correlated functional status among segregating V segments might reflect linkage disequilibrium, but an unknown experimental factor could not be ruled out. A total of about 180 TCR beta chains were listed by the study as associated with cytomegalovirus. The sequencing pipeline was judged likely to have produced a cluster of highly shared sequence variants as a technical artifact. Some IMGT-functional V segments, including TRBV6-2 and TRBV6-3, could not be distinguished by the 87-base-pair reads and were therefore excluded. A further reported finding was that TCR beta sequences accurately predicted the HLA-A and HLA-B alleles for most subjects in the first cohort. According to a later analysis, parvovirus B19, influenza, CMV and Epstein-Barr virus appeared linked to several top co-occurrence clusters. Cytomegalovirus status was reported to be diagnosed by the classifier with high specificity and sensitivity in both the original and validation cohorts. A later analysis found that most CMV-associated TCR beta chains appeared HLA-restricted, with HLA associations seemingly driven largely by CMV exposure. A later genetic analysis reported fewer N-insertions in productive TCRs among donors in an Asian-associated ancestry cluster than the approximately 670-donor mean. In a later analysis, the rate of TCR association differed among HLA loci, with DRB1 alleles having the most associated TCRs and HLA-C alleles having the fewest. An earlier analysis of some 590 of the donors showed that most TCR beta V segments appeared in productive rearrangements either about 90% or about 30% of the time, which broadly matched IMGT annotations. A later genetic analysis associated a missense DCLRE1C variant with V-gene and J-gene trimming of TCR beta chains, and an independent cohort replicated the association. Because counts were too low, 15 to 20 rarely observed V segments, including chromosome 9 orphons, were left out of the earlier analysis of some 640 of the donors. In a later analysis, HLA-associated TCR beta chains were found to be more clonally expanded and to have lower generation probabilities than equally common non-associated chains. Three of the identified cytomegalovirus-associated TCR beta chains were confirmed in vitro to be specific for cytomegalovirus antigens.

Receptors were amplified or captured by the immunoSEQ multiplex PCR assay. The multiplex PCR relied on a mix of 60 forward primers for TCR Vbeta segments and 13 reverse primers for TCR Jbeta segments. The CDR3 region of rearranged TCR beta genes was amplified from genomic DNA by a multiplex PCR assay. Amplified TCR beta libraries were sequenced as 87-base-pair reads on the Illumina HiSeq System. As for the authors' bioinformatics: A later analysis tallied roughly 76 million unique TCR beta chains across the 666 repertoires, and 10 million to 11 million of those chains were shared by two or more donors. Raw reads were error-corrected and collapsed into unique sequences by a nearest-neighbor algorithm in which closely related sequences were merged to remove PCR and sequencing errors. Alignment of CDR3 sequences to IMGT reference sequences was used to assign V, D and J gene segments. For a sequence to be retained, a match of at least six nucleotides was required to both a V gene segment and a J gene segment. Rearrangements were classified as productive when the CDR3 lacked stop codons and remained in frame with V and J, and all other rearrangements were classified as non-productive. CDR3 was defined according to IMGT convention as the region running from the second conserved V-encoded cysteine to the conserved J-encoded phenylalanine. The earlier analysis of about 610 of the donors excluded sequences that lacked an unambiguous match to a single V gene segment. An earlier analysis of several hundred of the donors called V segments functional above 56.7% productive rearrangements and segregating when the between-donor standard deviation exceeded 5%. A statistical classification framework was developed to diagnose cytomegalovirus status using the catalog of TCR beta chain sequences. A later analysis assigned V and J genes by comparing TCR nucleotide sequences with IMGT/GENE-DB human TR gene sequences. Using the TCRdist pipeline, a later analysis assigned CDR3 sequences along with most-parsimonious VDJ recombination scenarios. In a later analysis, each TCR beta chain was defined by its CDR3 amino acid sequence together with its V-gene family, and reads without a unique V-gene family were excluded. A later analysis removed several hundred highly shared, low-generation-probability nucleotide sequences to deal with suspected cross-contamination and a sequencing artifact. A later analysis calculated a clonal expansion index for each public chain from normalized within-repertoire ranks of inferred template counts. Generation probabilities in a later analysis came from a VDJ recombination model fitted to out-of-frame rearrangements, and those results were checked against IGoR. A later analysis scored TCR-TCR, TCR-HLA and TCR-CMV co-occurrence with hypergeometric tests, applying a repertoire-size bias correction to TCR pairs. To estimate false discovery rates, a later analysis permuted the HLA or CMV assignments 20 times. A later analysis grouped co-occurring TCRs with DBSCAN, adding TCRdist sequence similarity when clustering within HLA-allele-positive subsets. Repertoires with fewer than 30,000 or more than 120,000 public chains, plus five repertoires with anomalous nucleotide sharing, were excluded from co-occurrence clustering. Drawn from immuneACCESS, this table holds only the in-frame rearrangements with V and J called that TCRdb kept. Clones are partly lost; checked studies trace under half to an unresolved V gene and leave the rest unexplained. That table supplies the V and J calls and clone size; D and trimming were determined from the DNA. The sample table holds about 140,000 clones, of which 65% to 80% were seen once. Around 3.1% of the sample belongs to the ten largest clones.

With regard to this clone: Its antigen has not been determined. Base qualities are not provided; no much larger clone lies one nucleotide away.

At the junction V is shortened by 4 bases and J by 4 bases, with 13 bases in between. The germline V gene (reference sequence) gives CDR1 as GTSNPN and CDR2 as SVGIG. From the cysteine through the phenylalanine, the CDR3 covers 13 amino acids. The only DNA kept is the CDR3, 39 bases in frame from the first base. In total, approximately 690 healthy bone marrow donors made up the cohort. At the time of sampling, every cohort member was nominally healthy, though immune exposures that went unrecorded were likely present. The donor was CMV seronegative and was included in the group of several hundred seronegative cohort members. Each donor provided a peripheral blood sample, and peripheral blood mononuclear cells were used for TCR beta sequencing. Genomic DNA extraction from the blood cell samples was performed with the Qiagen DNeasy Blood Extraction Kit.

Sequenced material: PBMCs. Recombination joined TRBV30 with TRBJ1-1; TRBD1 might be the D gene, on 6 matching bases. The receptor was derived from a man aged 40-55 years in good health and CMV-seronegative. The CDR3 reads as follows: CAWNPGTPTEAFF. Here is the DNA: TGTGCCTGGAACCCCGGGACACCCACTGAAGCTTTCTTT.